This is a list of T cell receptor beta chains from one sample in a study of blood T cell repertoires in COVID-19. Here immunoSEQ multiplex PCR was the method, and the copy in TCRdb shows in-frame clones only, minus some. This table has just under 55,000 clones, around four fifths appearing once. Sequencing used peripheral blood. Source of these receptors: a woman aged 55-75 years with acute or convalescent COVID-19. CDR3s include the opening cysteine and the closing phenylalanine or tryptophan. The D gene is left open where the match is weak. Expanded clones get a size class; other rows say once, few or many, or leave the size out.

j_call clone_size v_call d_call cdr3_nt cdr3_aa
TRBJ2-4 . TRBV5-4 TRBD2 TGTGCCAGCAGCGGACTAGCGGGGGGGGCCAAAAACATTCAGTACTTC CASSGLAGGAKNIQYF
TRBJ1-3 . TRBV6-1 . TGTGCCAGCAGTGAAGCTCGGAGGATTGGAAACGCCATATATTTT CASSEARRIGNAIYF
TRBJ2-5 . TRBV30 . TGTGCCTGGAGTGTACTAGAGGGGACCCAGTACTTC CAWSVLEGTQYF
TRBJ2-7 . TRBV12-3/TRBV12-4 . TGTGCCAGCAGTTTAGAAGCTTCCTACGAGCAGTACTTC CASSLEASYEQYF
TRBJ2-7 few TRBV2 TRBD2 TGTGCCAGCAGTGCCCCGGGACTAGCGGGAGGCAGCTCCTACGAGCAGTACTTC CASSAPGLAGGSSYEQYF
TRBJ2-1 . TRBV5-6 . TGTGCCAGCAGCCCCGGCCCGGGGTCCTACAATGAGCAGTTCTTC CASSPGPGSYNEQFF
TRBJ1-1 . TRBV5-1 TRBD1 TGCGCCAGAGAAGCTTGGGCGGACTGTGGGGGGACAGAGCCGGGGAACACTGAAGCTTTCTTT CAREAWADCGGTEPGNTEAFF
TRBJ1-2 . TRBV7-8 TRBD1 TGTGCCAGCAGCTTCCGGGACAGGGGTCGGGGCTACACCTTC CASSFRDRGRGYTF
TRBJ1-1 . TRBV5-1 . TGCGCCAGCAGCTTGTTAAGCGTCGAGAACACTGAAGCTTTCTTT CASSLLSVENTEAFF
TRBJ2-7 . TRBV7-6 . TGTGCCAGCAGCTCCGGGACACAGTACGAGCAGTACTTC CASSSGTQYEQYF
TRBJ2-2 . TRBV3-1/TRBV3-2 . TGTGCCAGCAGCCCACAGCGGTACAACACCGGGGAGCTGTTTTTT CASSPQRYNTGELFF
TRBJ1-1 . TRBV25-1 . TGTGCCAGCAGCGAGGGGGAGAACACTGAAGCTTTCTTT CASSEGENTEAFF
TRBJ2-7 once TRBV7-9 . TGTGCCAGCAGCTTTTCAGGGGAAGAGCAGTACTTC CASSFSGEEQYF
TRBJ1-2 . TRBV6-5 . TGTGCCAGCAGAGGACAGCTCTACTATGGCTACACCTTC CASRGQLYYGYTF
TRBJ1-1 . TRBV6-6 . TGTGCCATACAGTGGGGAGAAGGGAAGACTGAAGCTTTCTTT CAIQWGEGKTEAFF
TRBJ2-1 . TRBV4-1 . TGCGCCAGCAGCCAAGACCCCCGGGGAACGAGCTCCTACAATGAGCAGTTCTTC CASSQDPRGTSSYNEQFF
TRBJ2-7 . TRBV7-3 . TGTGCCAGCAGCTCCCGCCGGGGGAACGAGCAGTACTTC CASSSRRGNEQYF
TRBJ2-7 few TRBV30 TRBD1 TGTGCCTACCGGGACAGGGGTTCCTACGAGCAGTACTTC CAYRDRGSYEQYF
TRBJ2-7 . TRBV6-5 . TGTGCCAGCAGGCGGACAGAGAGCTCCTACGAGCAGTACTTC CASRRTESSYEQYF
TRBJ2-2 . TRBV7-6 . TGTGCCAGCAGCCCCAAAAACTGGGACATAACGAACACCGGGGAGCTGTTTTTT CASSPKNWDITNTGELFF